The clone carrying this T cell receptor (beta chain) was observed at least ten times. Its antigen is not identified. The data belong to a study of spatial heterogeneity in lung cancer. For the study at large: Correlation of TCR transcript counts in tumor regions with a T cell module score from matched bulk RNA-seq was strong.

The V end was cut by 0 bases, the J end by 1 base, with 9 bases between. The CDR3 runs 16 residues. Germline V gene data show CDR1 as LGHNA and CDR2 as YSLEER. General observations from the study: Higher tumor mutation counts went along with higher counts of expanded intratumoral alpha and beta TCRs.

Time point in this sample: sample taken at primary tumor resection. Tumor, nontumor lung or frozen PBMC supplied whole RNA, sequenced without sorting. TCRdb analysed the 5' RACE reads with MiXCR anew, one entry per CDR3 protein. The profile shows about 6,900 distinct CDR3 sequences, about 12% of them singletons. J is TRBJ2-2 and V is TRBV4-3, with a weak D call TRBD1 (6 bases). Sequencing was performed on lung tumor tissue, taken at surgery. This clonotype was obtained from a male donor with early-stage non-small cell lung cancer. For the CDR3, the DNA is TGCGCCAGCAGCCAAGATATAGGGGGGAACACCGGGGAGCTGTTTTTT. This sequence encodes CASSQDIGGNTGELFF.